This TCR beta chain was identified during a study of human T cells and chemical hapten exposure. TCRdb analysed the RACE reads with MiXCR anew, one entry per CDR3 protein. The data show 300,000 to 400,000 distinct CDR3 sequences, 4.5% to 6% seen once. Time point indicated: pre-sensitization, week 0. The sample's treatment: therapeutic diphenylcyclopropenone sensitization with weekly scalp DPC. CDR3 length equals 13 residues. The V end lost 10 bases, the J end lost 4 bases, and 16 bases lay between the germline ends. Germline values: CDR1 MNHEY, CDR2 SVGEGT. The starting material was whole blood, obtained in connection with sensitization to the hapten diphenylcyclopropenone (DPC). The TCR originated in a woman between 50 and 59 years old with alopecia areata. Some clones in this sample may be carry-over from other donors' samples. The chain joins TRBV6-2 or TRBV6-3 to TRBJ1-1, with D tentatively TRBD1 (5 bases). This CDR3 reads CATVVRQGTEAFF. The CDR3 DNA follows: TGTGCCACCGTCGTACGGCAGGGCACTGAAGCTTTCTTT.